The entry that follows covers one TCR beta chain sequence. Antigen unknown. Single cDNA molecules in the library carried unique molecular identifiers attached during preparation. One entry per CDR3 protein results from TCRdb running MiXCR on the RACE reads. The sample holds 95,000 to 100,000 distinct CDR3 sequences, around 11% seen once. The data were taken from a study of human T cells and chemical hapten exposure. General study findings and limits: Expanded TCRs showed more large CDR3 clusters than pre-sensitization or healthy control sets.

Time point described: patch test 1, 2 weeks after DPC sensitization. Treatment here: therapeutic diphenylcyclopropenone sensitization with weekly scalp DPC. Blood collection took place prior to placing each patch test. Every donor had alopecia and was 18 to 70 years old; all were suitable for DPC. Sequenced material: whole blood, taken in connection with sensitization to the hapten diphenylcyclopropenone (DPC). The receptor comes from a woman aged 40 to 55 with alopecia areata. Some clones in this sample may be carry-over from other donors' samples.

The CDR3 loop is CASSRPGGGQPQHF. CDR3 coding DNA: TGTGCCAGCAGTCGTCCAGGGGGAGGGCAGCCCCAGCATTTT. The V call is TRBV12-3 or TRBV12-4, the J call TRBJ1-5; 7 bases match TRBD1. J lost 7 bases, V lost 5 bases, and 8 bases had no gene match. The CDR3 runs to 14 residues.